Below are 29 T cell receptor beta chains sequenced from a single sample in a study of cytomegalovirus exposure and HLA in healthy donors. A multiplex PCR was run with 60 Vbeta primers and 13 Jbeta primers. Repertoires were generated with immunoSEQ multiplex PCR, while TCRdb's copy carries only in-frame clones and drops some. The table lists about 160,000 clones, 80% to 90% of them singletons. The sample taken for sequencing was PBMCs. The receptors shown here come from a man younger than 30 in good health and CMV-seronegative.

This chain links TRBV7-2 with TRBJ1-6; 7 bases align to TRBD1. This CDR3 region has 18 residues. Germline assignment: CDR1 SGHTA and CDR2 FQGNSA. The J segment lost 10 bases and the V segment lost 0 bases, leaving 15 bases of the junction unmatched. This chain's CDR3 is CASSLALVRGVPGSPLHF. CDR3 bases: TGTGCCAGCAGCTTAGCTTTGGTCAGGGGGGTACCTGGCTCACCCCTCCACTTT.

V gene TRBV18 combines with J gene TRBJ2-7, with TRBD2 identical over 9 bases. Per the germline V gene, CDR1 is KGHSH and CDR2 is LQKENI. This CDR3 contains 15 residues. V dropped 0 bases and J dropped 5; count of bases not matched to a gene: 5. The CDR3 DNA reads TGTGCCAGCTCACCACCGGGACTAGCACCCCACGAGCAGTACTTC. Translation gives CASSPPGLAPHEQYF.

V gene TRBV29-1 combines with J gene TRBJ2-5, with D maybe TRBD1 (7 bases). The CDR3 sequence is 15 residues long. V gave up 3 bases and J gave up 6 bases, with 20 bases separating them. Germline-derived CDR1 and CDR2 are SQVTM and ANQGSEA. CDR3: CSVDLGRGDSKTQYF. The CDR3 nucleotides are TGCAGCGTTGATTTAGGCAGGGGGGATTCCAAGACCCAGTACTTC.

The chain joins TRBV2 to TRBJ1-3, with unresolved D. V gave up 2 bases and J gave up 1 base, with 6 bases separating them. The CDR3 extends over 14 amino acids. Germline CDR1 is SNHLY and CDR2 is FYNNEI. The CDR3 DNA is TGTGCCAGCAGTGAATGGCAGTCTGGAAACACCATATATTTT. Its protein product is CASSEWQSGNTIYF. Combining the CDR3 with reference TRBV2 and TRBJ1-3 gives the whole variable domain EPEVTQTPSHQVTQMGQEVILRCVPISNHLYFYWYRQILGQKVEFLVSFYNNEISEKSEIFDDQFSVERPDGSNFTLKIRSTKLEDSAMYFCASSEWQSGNTIYFGEGSWLTVV.

This clone appeared a single time. This CDR3 is CASRSPRGTDTQYF. CDR3 nucleotides: TGTGCCAGCAGATCCCCGCGGGGCACAGATACGCAGTATTTT. The chain joins TRBV6-5 to TRBJ2-3; D might be TRBD2 (5 bases). The CDR3 extends over 14 amino acids. CDR1 is MNHEY, CDR2 SVGAGI, per germline. V lost 6 bases, J lost 1 base, and 11 bases lay in between.

The DNA for the CDR3 is TGCGCCAGCGGGCCCGGACAGACCTACAATGAGCAGTTCTTC. Encoded protein: CASGPGQTYNEQFF. V and J are TRBV5-1 and TRBJ2-1; tentatively, D is TRBD1 (6 bases). Germline V lookup: CDR1 SGHRS, CDR2 YFSETQ. This CDR3 is 14 amino acids long. V lost 7 bases, J lost 2 bases, and 13 bases lay in between.

The V call is TRBV7-3, the J call TRBJ2-3; 8 positions match TRBD2. V gave up 5 bases and J gave up 6 bases; unmatched junction bases: 7. CDR3 length: 14 amino acids. Germline loops: CDR1 SGHTA, CDR2 FQGTGA. The CDR3 DNA reads as TGTGCCAGCAGCCTCGGACTAGCAACGGATACGCAGTATTTT. Translated: CASSLGLATDTQYF. Combining the CDR3 with reference TRBV7-3 and TRBJ2-3 gives the whole variable domain GAGVSQTPSNKVTEKGKYVELRCDPISGHTALYWYRQSLGQGPEFLIYFQGTGAADDSGLPNDRFFAVRPEGSVSTLKIQRTERGDSAVYLCASSLGLATDTQYFGPGTRLTVL.

The chain employs TRBV4-2 and TRBJ2-7; D ambiguous. The ends were cut back, 0 bases at V and 5 bases at J, with 14 bases in the middle. Germline-derived CDR1 and CDR2 are LGHNA and YNFKEQ. The CDR3 loop spans 15 amino acids. This CDR3 is CASSQEPTTAHEQYF. The CDR3 region has the DNA TGTGCCAGCAGCCAAGAACCCACTACGGCCCACGAGCAGTACTTC.

This clone was recorded once. The rearrangement links TRBV7-3 to TRBJ1-6; TRBD1 matches 8 bases. The CDR3 runs 15 residues. V shed 4 bases, J shed 6 bases, and the junction held 5 bases outside the gene matches. CDR1 is SGHTA, CDR2 FQGTGA, per germline. The CDR3 DNA reads TGTGCCAGCAGCTCAGGACAGGGAAGTAATTCACCCCTCCACTTT. Translating it yields CASSSGQGSNSPLHF.

The chain carries TRBV30 and TRBJ1-1; no definite D call. In germline, CDR1 is GTSNPN, CDR2 SVGIG (reference sequence). The CDR3 extends over 11 amino acids. Between the trimmed V and J ends, which lost 5 bases and 2 bases, there was a span of 6 bases. For the CDR3, the DNA is TGTGCCTGGCGTACTAACACTGAAGCTTTCTTT. This encodes CAWRTNTEAFF.

The chain's CDR3 is CASSSLQGAPDQPQHF. Here the CDR3 DNA reads TGTGCCAGTAGCAGCCTACAGGGGGCGCCGGATCAGCCCCAGCATTTT. This chain uses TRBV19 with TRBJ1-5; 9 bases are a match to TRBD1. J gave up 5 bases and V 6 bases, and 11 bases lay outside the gene matches. Germline V gene lookup returns CDR1 LNHDA and CDR2 SQIVND (reference sequence). The CDR3 is made up of 16 amino acids.

The genes are TRBV19 and TRBJ1-6; D is perhaps TRBD1 (6 bases). The CDR3 covers 15 residues. V was trimmed by 4 bases and J by 2 bases, leaving 9 bases between them. Per the germline V gene, CDR1 is LNHDA and CDR2 is SQIVND (reference sequence). CDR3 coding DNA: TGTGCCAGTAGTACGGACAGAGCCTATAATTCACCCCTCCACTTT. Residues: CASSTDRAYNSPLHF.

The chain combines TRBV5-1 with TRBJ2-1; 7 nucleotides agree with TRBD1. Trimming took 3 bases from V and 2 from J; bases not matched to a gene: 5. The CDR3 is 15 residues long. In germline, CDR1 is SGHRS, CDR2 YFSETQ. The CDR3 DNA reads TGCGCCAGCAGCTCACCGGACAGGCCCTACAATGAGCAGTTCTTC. Translated: CASSSPDRPYNEQFF.

Notes on this clone: The junction shows a germline mismatch at one end, possibly a read error. This chain joins TRBV7-3 and TRBJ2-2; D is undetermined. Germline V lookup: CDR1 SGHTA, CDR2 FQGTGA. This CDR3 comprises 13 residues. CDR3 loop: CASSLTNSGELFF. Here the CDR3 DNA reads TGTGCCAGCAGCTTAACGAACAGCGGGGAGCTGTTTTTT.

V usage is TRBV9 and J usage is TRBJ2-7; 8 bases line up with TRBD2. This CDR3 contains 15 residues. V lost 3 bases and J lost 3; bases outside the gene matches: 8. Germline values: CDR1 SGDLS, CDR2 YYNGEE. Here the CDR3 reads CASSARRRGDYEQYF. CDR3 nucleotides: TGTGCCAGCAGCGCCCGGAGGCGGGGGGACTACGAGCAGTACTTC.

This sequence joins TRBV7-6 and TRBJ1-3, with a possible D match to TRBD1 (6 bases). V dropped 5 bases and J dropped 1 base, with 9 bases sitting between them. Germline V gene lookup returns CDR1 SGHVS and CDR2 FNYEAQ. The CDR3 is 14 residues long. CDR3 loop: CASSQGGSGNTIYF. The CDR3 DNA is TGTGCCAGCAGCCAAGGGGGATCTGGAAACACCATATATTTT. The full variable domain, rest sourced from reference TRBV7-6 and TRBJ1-3, is GAGVSQSPRYKVTKRGQDVALRCDPISGHVSLYWYRQALGQGPEFLTYFNYEAQQDKSGLPNDRFSAERPEGSISTLTIQRTEQRDSAMYRCASSQGGSGNTIYFGEGSWLTVV.

The chain has TRBV29-1 and TRBJ2-5, with 8 bases fitting TRBD1. The CDR3 extends over 13 amino acids. Germline CDR1 is SQVTM and CDR2 is ANQGSEA. The trim removed 6 bases at V and 2 bases at J, leaving 5 bases unmatched. The CDR3, as DNA: TGCAGCGTGACAGGGGATTTTCAAGAGACCCAGTACTTC. Translating gives CSVTGDFQETQYF.

This chain joins TRBV6-5 and TRBJ2-1; 8 nucleotides agree with TRBD2. Trimming took 4 bases from V and 8 from J; bases not matched to a gene: 10. CDR1 and CDR2 from the germline V gene are MNHEY and SVGAGI. There are 15 residues in the CDR3. The CDR3 DNA follows: TGTGCCAGCAGTTTTTCGGGCGGGGGGTTCGATGAGCAGTTCTTC. Encoded protein: CASSFSGGGFDEQFF.

The gene calls are TRBV15 and TRBJ2-3; maybe TRBD2 (6 bases). Between the trimmed V and J ends, which lost 5 bases and 3 bases, there was a span of 12 bases. This CDR3 spans 14 amino acids. From germline, CDR1 is LNHNV and CDR2 YYDKDF (reference sequence). CDR3 DNA: TGTGCCACCAGCCCCAGCGGGCAGACAGATACGCAGTATTTT. Translation gives CATSPSGQTDTQYF.

The chain links TRBV10-1 to TRBJ2-5, with D maybe TRBD2 (6 bases). V was cut by 6 bases and J by 5 bases, with 16 bases left in between. The CDR3 is 14 residues long. Germline CDR1 WNHNN, CDR2 SYGVQD (reference sequence). CDR3 in DNA: TGCGCCAGCAGCCAAATGGAGGGTTGGGAGACCCAGTACTTC. Protein product: CASSQMEGWETQYF.

V gene TRBV2 combines with J gene TRBJ1-5, with D possibly TRBD1 on 6 matching bases. Trimming took off 8 bases at V and 6 bases at J, with 17 bases between the two ends. This CDR3 region has 14 residues. Germline V gene lookup returns CDR1 SNHLY and CDR2 FYNNEI. As DNA, the CDR3 is TGTGCCAGCGGGAGTCAACAGGGCCCTCAGCCCCAGCATTTT. Protein sequence: CASGSQQGPQPQHF.

V usage is TRBV5-1 and J usage is TRBJ2-7; TRBD2 might be the D (5 bases). Trimming pared 6 bases from V and 1 base from J, leaving 11 bases between. This CDR3 is 13 amino acids long. Germline V gene sequence: CDR1 SGHRS, CDR2 YFSETQ. CDR3 nucleotide sequence: TGCGCCAGCAACTCGGGGAGTTCCTACGAGCAGTACTTC. This translates into CASNSGSSYEQYF.

The rearrangement joins TRBV5-6 to TRBJ2-2; D is possibly TRBD2 (6 bases). V lost 1 base, J lost 5 bases, and 18 bases lay in between. Germline assignment: CDR1 SGHDT and CDR2 YYEEEE. The CDR3 is 17 residues long. The CDR3 DNA is TGTGCCAGCAGCTTGTTGGTCGGCTTAGGAGGGACCGGGGAGCTGTTTTTT. Amino acids: CASSLLVGLGGTGELFF.

The rearrangement uses TRBV5-1 and TRBJ2-7; 8 positions agree with TRBD1. This CDR3 spans 14 amino acids. Germline-derived CDR1 and CDR2 are SGHRS and YFSETQ. V trimming: 2 bases; J trimming: 5 bases; junction bases outside the gene matches: 6. The CDR3 sequence is CASSFQGAGDEQYF. The CDR3 bases are TGCGCCAGCAGCTTCCAGGGGGCCGGCGACGAGCAGTACTTC.

This clone came up once. V gene TRBV4-3 combines with J gene TRBJ1-1; D unclear. Germline loops: CDR1 LGHNA, CDR2 YSLEER. The ends were cut back, 10 bases at V and 4 bases at J, with 16 bases in the middle. The CDR3 runs to 13 residues. CDR3 nucleotide sequence: TGCGCCACTCGGAGATGGCGGGGCACTGAAGCTTTCTTT. Encoded protein: CATRRWRGTEAFF.

The J gene is TRBJ2-7, the V gene TRBV4-1, with unresolved D. Germline CDR1 is MGHRA and CDR2 is YSYEKL. The V end lost 0 bases, the J end lost 3 bases, and 24 bases lay between the germline ends. The CDR3 spans 19 residues. DNA of the CDR3: TGCGCCAGCAGCCAAGATCTATCAGTTCCAGCGACTCCCAACTACGAGCAGTACTTC. Its protein is CASSQDLSVPATPNYEQYF.

This chain links TRBV9 with TRBJ2-3; D is ambiguous. The CDR3 consists of 13 residues. V was cut by 3 bases and J by 2 bases, with 7 bases left in between. Germline-derived CDR1 and CDR2 are SGDLS and YYNGEE. The CDR3 reads CASSELYTDTQYF. CDR3 nucleotides: TGTGCCAGCAGCGAGCTTTACACAGATACGCAGTATTTT.

V and J are TRBV19 and TRBJ1-1; no reliable D call. The V gene lost 5 bases and the J gene lost 3 bases, with 16 bases spanning the gap. The CDR3 consists of 15 residues. In germline, CDR1 is LNHDA, CDR2 SQIVND (reference sequence). This CDR3 reads CASSPVGGLDTEAFF. DNA of the CDR3: TGTGCCAGTAGTCCAGTGGGAGGGCTCGACACTGAAGCTTTCTTT.

This chain links TRBV7-9 with TRBJ2-7, with 11 positions matching TRBD1. The CDR3 is 15 amino acids. Germline values: CDR1 SEHNR, CDR2 FQNEAQ (reference sequence). The V segment lost 5 bases and the J segment 2 bases; nucleotides outside the gene matches: 5. CDR3 amino acids: CASSPRDRGTYEQYF. The CDR3 bases are TGTGCCAGCAGCCCCCGGGACAGGGGGACCTACGAGCAGTACTTC.